What follows are 24 T cell receptor beta chains derived from one specimen sequenced in a study of blood T cell repertoires in COVID-19. This table comes from immunoSEQ multiplex PCR, and its TCRdb copy is limited to in-frame clones, with some not included. The repertoire has hundreds of thousands of clones, approximately 90% of them found once; the top ten carry under 8%. Sequenced: peripheral blood. These receptors were collected from a woman in her twenties or thirties with COVID-19, enrolled during active disease.

The V call is TRBV7-2, the J call TRBJ2-1; tentative D call: TRBD2 (6 bases). This CDR3 contains 15 residues. Per germline, CDR1 SGHTA and CDR2 FQGNSA. The V gene lost 0 bases and the J gene lost 6 bases, with 12 bases spanning the gap. CDR3 amino acids: CASSLATTSPNEQFF. CDR3 in DNA: TGTGCCAGCAGCTTAGCCACCACTAGCCCCAATGAGCAGTTCTTC.

The V gene is TRBV12-2, the J gene TRBJ2-7; the listed D gene, TRBD1, was not tested against the DNA. TRBV12-2 is noted as a pseudogene. The CDR3 extends over 14 amino acids. CDR3 nucleotides: TGTGCAAGTCGCTTAGGTGTCAGTTCCTACGAGCAGTACGTC. Translating it yields CASRLGVSSYEQYV.

This clone was detected a few times. The chain couples TRBV7-9 to TRBJ1-5; maybe TRBD1 (5 bases). Germline loops: CDR1 SEHNR, CDR2 FQNEAQ (reference sequence). The CDR3 runs 14 residues. V dropped 1 base and J dropped 7 bases, with 11 bases sitting between them. The CDR3 region has the DNA TGTGCCAGCAGCTTAGACCGGACAAGCCAGCCCCAGCATTTT. As protein: CASSLDRTSQPQHF.

V is TRBV5-1 and J is TRBJ1-2; TRBD1 aligns across 7 bases. The V gene's germline CDR1 is SGHRS and CDR2 YFSETQ. V dropped 0 bases and J dropped 12; count of bases not matched to a gene: 11. The CDR3 contains 14 residues. The CDR3 nucleotides read TGCGCCAGCAGCTTGGAGGGCGCGACAGGGTTCCACACCTTC. This sequence encodes CASSLEGATGFHTF.

The chain uses TRBV21-1 and TRBJ2-7; TRBD2 is the table's D call, not checked against the DNA. TRBV21-1 is deemed a pseudogene. The length of the CDR3 is 12 residues. This CDR3 is CASGLSRWEQYV. CDR3 sequence (DNA): TGTGCCAGCGGTCTATCTAGGTGGGAGCAGTACGTC.

This clone appeared many times. V is TRBV18 and J is TRBJ2-2; 9 bases map to TRBD1. V lost 7 bases, J lost 7 bases, and 25 bases stayed unmatched. Germline loops: CDR1 KGHSH, CDR2 LQKENI. The CDR3 has 20 amino acids. The CDR3 nucleotides are TGTGCCAGCTTGAAGACGACGCCGGGACAGGGATCCCCCAGGGACGGGGAGCTGTTTTTT. It specifies CASLKTTPGQGSPRDGELFF.

The rearrangement links TRBV2 to TRBJ1-6; D not certain. The germline gives CDR1 SNHLY, CDR2 FYNNEI. V lost 7 bases and J lost 3, with 16 bases in between. CDR3 length: 16 residues. The CDR3 DNA sequence: TGTGCCAGCACCCTGGAAGGGAGATGCTATAATTCACCCCTCCACTTT. Translating it yields CASTLEGRCYNSPLHF.

This rearrangement joins TRBV6-4 to TRBJ2-2; D uncertain. V dropped 4 bases and J dropped 3 bases, with 6 bases sitting between them. The CDR3 spans 13 residues. Germline V gene sequence: CDR1 MRHNA, CDR2 SNTAGT. CDR3: CASSGSDTGELFF. In nucleotides, the CDR3 is TGTGCCAGCAGTGGAAGCGACACCGGGGAGCTGTTTTTT.

This sequence joins TRBV27 and TRBJ2-2, with D possibly TRBD2 on 6 matching bases. The germline CDR1 and CDR2 sequences are MNHEY and SMNVEV (reference sequence). With 7 bases removed from V and 6 bases from J, the gap between germline ends came to 9 bases. The CDR3 covers 12 residues. CDR3 loop: CASTSGAGELFF. The CDR3 nucleotides are TGTGCCAGCACATCGGGGGCCGGGGAGCTGTTTTTT.

Concerning this clone itself: Other DNA sequences of this sample code for an identical CDR3. The chain links TRBV2 to TRBJ2-7; 10 bases map to TRBD1. This CDR3 contains 14 residues. Losses at the gene ends were 6 bases for V and 2 bases for J; bases not matched to a gene: 4. The germline gives CDR1 SNHLY, CDR2 FYNNEI. The CDR3 DNA reads TGTGCCAGCAGCGCTGGGACAGGGGCCTACGAGCAGTACTTC. Translating gives CASSAGTGAYEQYF.

The chain links TRBV7-6 to TRBJ2-1; the match to TRBD2 covers 7 bases. J was trimmed by 5 bases and V by 5 bases; bases with no gene match: 9. Germline V gives CDR1 SGHVS, CDR2 FNYEAQ. This CDR3 contains 15 residues. CDR3 loop: CASSPMAGDHNEQFF. DNA of the CDR3: TGTGCCAGCAGCCCGATGGCGGGAGATCACAATGAGCAGTTCTTC.

This chain links TRBV3-1 (or the pseudogene TRBV3-2) with TRBJ2-5, with TRBD1 identical over 10 bases. Trimming took 7 bases from V and 4 from J; bases not matched to a gene: 3. Looked up from germline, CDR1 is LGHDT and CDR2 is YNNKEL (reference sequence). The CDR3 is 13 residues long. The CDR3 DNA reads TGTGCCAGCACCCGGACAGGGGGAGAGACCCAGTACTTC. Protein sequence: CASTRTGGETQYF.

This chain joins TRBV14 and TRBJ1-6; no firm D call. Germline V CDR1 and CDR2: SGHDN, FVKESK. V was shortened by 1 base and J by 8 bases, with 12 bases between the two germline ends. The CDR3 is 15 residues long. DNA for the CDR3: TGTGCCAGCAGCCAAGGCTACAGTGGATATTCACCCCTCCACTTT. Protein: CASSQGYSGYSPLHF.

The chain uses TRBV7-6 and TRBJ2-1; D is undetermined. The CDR3 runs to 12 residues. V lost 3 bases, J lost 13 bases, and 13 bases lay in between. Germline assignment: CDR1 SGHVS and CDR2 FNYEAQ. Here the CDR3 DNA reads TGTGCCAGCAGCTTGAGAAATTCGAAACAGTTCTTC. It specifies CASSLRNSKQFF.

As to this clone: Distinct nucleotide sequences in the sample also encode this CDR3. V usage is TRBV2 and J usage is TRBJ1-2; a weak D match, TRBD1 (5 bases). V was trimmed by 5 bases and J by 0 bases, leaving 19 bases between them. The CDR3 consists of 17 residues. Germline-derived CDR1 and CDR2 are SNHLY and FYNNEI. The CDR3 nucleotides read TGTGCCAGCAGTCCTCTCGGACAAAGAAGAACTAACTATGGCTACACCTTC. The encoded protein is CASSPLGQRRTNYGYTF.

V usage is TRBV18 and J usage is TRBJ2-2, with D perhaps TRBD1 (5 bases). This CDR3 comprises 13 residues. V lost 6 bases to trimming and J lost 7 bases, with 12 bases between them. CDR1 is KGHSH, CDR2 LQKENI, per germline. The CDR3 DNA reads as TGTGCCAGCTCCCCCCAGGGCGTCGGGGAGCTGTTTTTT. Translation: CASSPQGVGELFF.

This sequence joins TRBV6-5 and TRBJ2-2, with unresolved D. V gave up 4 bases and J gave up 4 bases, with 4 bases separating them. This CDR3 is 12 amino acids long. Germline V gene lookup returns CDR1 MNHEY and CDR2 SVGAGI. In DNA, the CDR3 is TGTGCCAGCAGTTCATCCACCGGGGAGCTGTTTTTT. It translates to CASSSSTGELFF.

The rearrangement joins TRBV5-4 to TRBJ1-1; 9 nucleotides align to TRBD1. Germline CDR1 is SGHNT and CDR2 is YYREEE (reference sequence). V shed 3 bases, J shed 2 bases, and the junction held 2 bases outside the gene matches. The CDR3 is 14 amino acids. The CDR3 DNA reads TGTGCCAGCAGCTGGGGACAGGGAAACACTGAAGCTTTCTTT. Amino acids: CASSWGQGNTEAFF.

This clone was found a few times. The rearrangement links TRBV6-5 to TRBJ1-2; perhaps TRBD1 as D (6 bases). Trimming removed 0 bases from V and 13 bases from J, with 15 bases in between. CDR3 length: 13 residues. Per the germline V gene, CDR1 is MNHEY and CDR2 is SVGAGI. CDR3 amino acids: CASSYSGGRLLTF. The DNA for the CDR3 is TGTGCCAGCAGTTACTCGGGGGGGCGCCTCCTCACCTTC.

This chain links TRBV28 with TRBJ2-2, with D perhaps matching TRBD2 (5 bases). Trimming stripped 6 bases from V and 3 bases from J, with 11 bases between. This CDR3 contains 14 residues. CDR1 is MDHEN, CDR2 SYDVKM, per germline. In DNA, the CDR3 is TGTGCCAGCAGAAAAGACGGGGACACCGGGGAGCTGTTTTTT. Translated, it gives CASRKDGDTGELFF. The whole variable domain, filled in from reference TRBV28 and TRBJ2-2, reads DVKVTQSSRYLVKRTGEKVFLECVQDMDHENMFWYRQDPGLGLRLIYFSYDVKMKEKGDIPEGYSVSREKKERFSLILESASTNQTSMYLCASRKDGDTGELFFGEGSRLTVL.

This clone was recorded a few times. The chain combines TRBV5-6 with TRBJ2-3; TRBD2 matches at 7 bases. CDR3 length: 14 residues. V was clipped by 2 bases and J by 2 bases; unmatched bases: 2. Germline CDR1 and CDR2: SGHDT and YYEEEE. The CDR3, as DNA: TGTGCCAGCAGCTTCGGGGGGACCACAGATACGCAGTATTTT. It specifies CASSFGGTTDTQYF.

This clone was recorded only once. The rearrangement links TRBV15 to TRBJ2-7, with a tentative D call TRBD2 (6 bases). This CDR3 region has 15 residues. Trimming pared 0 bases from V and 3 bases from J, leaving 12 bases between. Germline assignment: CDR1 LNHNV and CDR2 YYDKDF (reference sequence). CDR3 sequence: CATSRDRELNYEQYV. DNA for the CDR3: TGTGCCACCAGCAGAGATCGGGAGTTAAACTACGAGCAGTACGTC.

V gene TRBV9 combines with J gene TRBJ2-5; the match to TRBD2 covers 12 bases. V lost 4 bases to trimming and J lost 7 bases; unmatched junction nucleotides: 8. Germline V gives CDR1 SGDLS, CDR2 YYNGEE. The CDR3 is 15 amino acids. The CDR3 DNA reads TGTGCCAGCAGCCCACGACTAGCGGGAGTTGGGACCCAGTACTTC. Its translation is CASSPRLAGVGTQYF.

This clone appeared once. The J gene is TRBJ2-1, the V gene TRBV11-3, with 10 bases that match TRBD2. The CDR3 is 17 residues long. Trimming cost V 1 base and J 3 bases; bases outside gene matches: 6. The germline V gene has CDR1 SGHNT and CDR2 YENEEA. DNA of the CDR3: TGTGCCAGCAGCTTAGGACCAGCGGGGGGGCACTACAATGAGCAGTTCTTC. Translating gives CASSLGPAGGHYNEQFF.